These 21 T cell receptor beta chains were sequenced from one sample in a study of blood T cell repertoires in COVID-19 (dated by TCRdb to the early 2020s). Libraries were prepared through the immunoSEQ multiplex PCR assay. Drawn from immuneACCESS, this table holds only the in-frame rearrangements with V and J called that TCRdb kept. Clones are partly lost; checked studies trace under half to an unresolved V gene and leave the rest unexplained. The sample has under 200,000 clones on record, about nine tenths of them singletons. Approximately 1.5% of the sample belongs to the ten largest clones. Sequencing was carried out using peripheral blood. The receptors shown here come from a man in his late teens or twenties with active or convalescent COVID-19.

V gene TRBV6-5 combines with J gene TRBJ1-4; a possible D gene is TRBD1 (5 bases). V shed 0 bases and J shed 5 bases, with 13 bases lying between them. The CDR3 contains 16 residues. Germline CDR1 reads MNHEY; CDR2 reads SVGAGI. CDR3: CASSYSSGGGNEKLFF. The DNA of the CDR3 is TGTGCCAGCAGTTACTCGAGCGGGGGTGGGAATGAAAAACTGTTTTTT.

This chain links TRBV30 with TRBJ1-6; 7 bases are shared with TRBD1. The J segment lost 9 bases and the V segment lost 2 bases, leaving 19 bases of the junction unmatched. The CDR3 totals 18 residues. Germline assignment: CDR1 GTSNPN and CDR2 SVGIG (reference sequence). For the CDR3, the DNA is TGTGCCTGGAGTTTAGTATCAGGTCTCGGGACAGCAATTTCACCCCTCCACTTT. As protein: CAWSLVSGLGTAISPLHF.

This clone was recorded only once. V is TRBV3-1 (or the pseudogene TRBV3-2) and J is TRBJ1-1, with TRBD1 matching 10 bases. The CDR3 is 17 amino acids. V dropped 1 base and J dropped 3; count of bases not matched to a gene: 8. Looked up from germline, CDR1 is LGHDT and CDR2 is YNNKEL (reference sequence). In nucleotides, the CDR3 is TGTGCCAGCAGCCAAGGGACAGGGGGATTTGTGGACACTGAAGCTTTCTTT. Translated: CASSQGTGGFVDTEAFF.

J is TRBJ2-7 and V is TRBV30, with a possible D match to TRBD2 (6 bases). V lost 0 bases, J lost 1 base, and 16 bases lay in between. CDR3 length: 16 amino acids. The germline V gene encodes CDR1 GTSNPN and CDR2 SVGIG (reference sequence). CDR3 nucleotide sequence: TGTGCCTGGAGTGTACGTTGGCAGGGAGGTTCCTACGAGCAGTACTTC. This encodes CAWSVRWQGGSYEQYF.

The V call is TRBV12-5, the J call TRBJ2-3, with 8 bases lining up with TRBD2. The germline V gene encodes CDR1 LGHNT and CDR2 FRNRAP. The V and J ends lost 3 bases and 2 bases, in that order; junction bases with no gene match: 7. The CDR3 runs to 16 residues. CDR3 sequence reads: CASGLGTSGSTDTQYF. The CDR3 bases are TGTGCTAGTGGTTTAGGTACTAGCGGCTCCACAGATACGCAGTATTTT.

The CDR3: CAWRSAGNQPQHF. The CDR3 DNA is TGTGCCTGGAGATCCGCAGGGAATCAGCCCCAGCATTTT. This chain joins TRBV30 and TRBJ1-5; D perhaps matches TRBD1 (5 bases). The CDR3 extends over 13 amino acids. Trimming removed 3 bases from V and 4 bases from J, with 10 bases in between. Germline V gene sequence: CDR1 GTSNPN, CDR2 SVGIG (reference sequence).

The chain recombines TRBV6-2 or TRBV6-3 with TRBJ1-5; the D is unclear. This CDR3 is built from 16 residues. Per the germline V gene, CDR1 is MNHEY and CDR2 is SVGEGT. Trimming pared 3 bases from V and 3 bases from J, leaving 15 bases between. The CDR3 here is CASSYRSGLYNQPQHF. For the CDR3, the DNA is TGTGCCAGCAGTTATCGGTCAGGCTTATACAATCAGCCCCAGCATTTT.

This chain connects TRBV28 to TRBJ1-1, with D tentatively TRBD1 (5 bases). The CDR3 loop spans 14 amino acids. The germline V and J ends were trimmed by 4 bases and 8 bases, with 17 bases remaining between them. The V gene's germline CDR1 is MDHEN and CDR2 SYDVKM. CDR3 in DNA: TGTGCCAGCAGTTCCGCCTCTTCAGGGTGCGAAGCTTTCTTT. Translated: CASSSASSGCEAFF.

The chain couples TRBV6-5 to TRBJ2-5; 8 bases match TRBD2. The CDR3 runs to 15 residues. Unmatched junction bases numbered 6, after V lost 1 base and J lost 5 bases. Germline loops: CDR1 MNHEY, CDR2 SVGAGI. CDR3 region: CASSYFGGGWETQYF. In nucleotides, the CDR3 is TGTGCCAGCAGTTACTTTGGCGGGGGGTGGGAGACCCAGTACTTC.

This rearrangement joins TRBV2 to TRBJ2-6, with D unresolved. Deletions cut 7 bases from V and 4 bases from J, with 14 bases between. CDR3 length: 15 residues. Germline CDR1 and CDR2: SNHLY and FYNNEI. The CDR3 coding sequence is TGTGCCAGCACCGAGGCGGTATCCGGGGCCAACGTCCTGACTTTC. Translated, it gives CASTEAVSGANVLTF.

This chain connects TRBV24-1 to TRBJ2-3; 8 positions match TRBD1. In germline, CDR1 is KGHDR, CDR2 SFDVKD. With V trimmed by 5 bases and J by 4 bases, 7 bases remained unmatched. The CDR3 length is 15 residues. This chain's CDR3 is CATSGTGGSADTQYF. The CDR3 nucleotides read TGTGCCACCAGTGGAACAGGGGGTAGCGCAGATACGCAGTATTTT.

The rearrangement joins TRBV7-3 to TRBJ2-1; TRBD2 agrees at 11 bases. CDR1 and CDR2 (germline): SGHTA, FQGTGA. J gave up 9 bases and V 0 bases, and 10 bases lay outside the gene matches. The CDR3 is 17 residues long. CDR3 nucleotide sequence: TGTGCCAGCAGCTTAACGGGTGTCCTAGCGGGAGGAGGTGAGCAGTTCTTC. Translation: CASSLTGVLAGGGEQFF.

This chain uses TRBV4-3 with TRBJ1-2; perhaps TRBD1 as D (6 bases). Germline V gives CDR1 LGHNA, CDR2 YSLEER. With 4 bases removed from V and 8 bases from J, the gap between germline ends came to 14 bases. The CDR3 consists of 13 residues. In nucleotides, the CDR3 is TGCGCCAGCAGCCTTAACAGGGAAGGGGGCTACACCTTC. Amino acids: CASSLNREGGYTF.

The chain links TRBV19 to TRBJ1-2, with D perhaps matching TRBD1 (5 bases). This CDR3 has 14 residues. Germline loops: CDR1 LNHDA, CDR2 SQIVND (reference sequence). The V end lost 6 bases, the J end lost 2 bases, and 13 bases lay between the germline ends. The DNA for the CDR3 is TGTGCCAGTAGGATCTCCAGGGTAAACTATGGCTACACCTTC. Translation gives CASRISRVNYGYTF.

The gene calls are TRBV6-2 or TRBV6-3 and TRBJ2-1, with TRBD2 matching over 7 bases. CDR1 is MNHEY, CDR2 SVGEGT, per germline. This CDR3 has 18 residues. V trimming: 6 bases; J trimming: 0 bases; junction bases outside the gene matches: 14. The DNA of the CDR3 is TGTGCCAGCAGCCATCAACTGACTAGCCAGAGCTCCTACAATGAGCAGTTCTTC. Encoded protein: CASSHQLTSQSSYNEQFF.

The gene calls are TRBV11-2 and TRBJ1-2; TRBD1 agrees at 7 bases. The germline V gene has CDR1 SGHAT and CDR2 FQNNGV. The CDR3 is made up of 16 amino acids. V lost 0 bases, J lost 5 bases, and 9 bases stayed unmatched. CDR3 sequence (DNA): TGTGCCAGCAGCTTAGATCTTGGTACAGGGGAATATGGCTACACCTTC. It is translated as CASSLDLGTGEYGYTF.

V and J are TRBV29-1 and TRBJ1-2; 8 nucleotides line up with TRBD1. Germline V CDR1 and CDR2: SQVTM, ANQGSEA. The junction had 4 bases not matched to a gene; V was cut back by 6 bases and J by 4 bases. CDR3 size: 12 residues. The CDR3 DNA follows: TGCAGCGTCAGGGGGCCCGTCTATGGCTACACCTTC. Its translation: CSVRGPVYGYTF.

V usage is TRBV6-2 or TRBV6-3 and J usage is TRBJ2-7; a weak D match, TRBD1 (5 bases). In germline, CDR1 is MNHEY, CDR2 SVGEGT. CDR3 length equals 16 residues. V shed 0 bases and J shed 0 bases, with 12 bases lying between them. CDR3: CASSYSGQEHSYEQYF. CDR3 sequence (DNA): TGTGCCAGCAGTTACTCGGGGCAGGAGCACTCCTACGAGCAGTACTTC.

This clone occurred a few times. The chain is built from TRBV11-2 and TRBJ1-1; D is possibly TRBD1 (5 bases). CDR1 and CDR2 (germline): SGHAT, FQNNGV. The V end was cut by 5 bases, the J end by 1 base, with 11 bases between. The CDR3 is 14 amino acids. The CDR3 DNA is TGTGCCAGCAGCCCGTATACAGGGAACACTGAAGCTTTCTTT. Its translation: CASSPYTGNTEAFF.

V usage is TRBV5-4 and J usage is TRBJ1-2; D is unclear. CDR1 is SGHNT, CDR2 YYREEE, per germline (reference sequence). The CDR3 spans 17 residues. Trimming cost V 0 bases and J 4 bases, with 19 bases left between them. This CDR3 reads CASSLGRTAEGTYGYTF. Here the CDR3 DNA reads TGTGCCAGCAGCTTGGGTCGGACCGCCGAGGGAACCTATGGCTACACCTTC.

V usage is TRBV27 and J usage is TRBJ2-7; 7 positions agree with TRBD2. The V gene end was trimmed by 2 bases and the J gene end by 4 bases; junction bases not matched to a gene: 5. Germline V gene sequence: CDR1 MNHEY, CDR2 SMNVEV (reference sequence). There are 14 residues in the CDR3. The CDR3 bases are TGTGCCAGCAGTTTAGGCGGGAGCTTGTACGAGCAGTACTTC. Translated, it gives CASSLGGSLYEQYF.